The source of this TCR beta chain is a study of blood T cell repertoires in COVID-19. Background on the study: The United States, Italy and Spain were the sources of the acute and convalescent COVID-19 samples. PBMCs, B-cell-depleted T cells, or T cells provided the cDNA or gDNA that made up the material.

The CDR3 runs to 14 residues. The V end was cut by 6 bases, the J end by 1 base, with 12 bases between. The germline gives CDR1 MNHEY, CDR2 SVGAGI. As originally analysed: Estimation of nucleated cell counts relied on the amplification of reference gene primers. This table comes from immunoSEQ multiplex PCR, and its TCRdb copy is limited to in-frame clones, with some not included. V, J and clone size derive from that table, while D and trimming were established from the DNA sequence. The sample has 25,000 to 35,000 clones; 85% are singletons. The sequenced material came from peripheral blood. The source is a man of 80 years or more with active COVID-19. The chain combines TRBV6-5 with TRBJ1-1; the D gene is possibly TRBD1 (5 bases). This CDR3 reads CASSRGVENTEAFF. The CDR3 region has the DNA TGTGCCAGCAGCCGGGGGGTAGAGAACACTGAAGCTTTCTTT.